The subject of this entry is one TCR beta chain. Antigen: not known. Gene labels here are mouse ones. The read ends 4 residues before the CDR3 terminus; that terminus is restored from the germline J gene. At the DNA level, this CDR3 is encoded by other sequences in the same sample as well. RNA was isolated and reverse transcribed to cDNA, the sequencing template. The repertoire was sequenced with immunoSEQ multiplex PCR; TCRdb's copy has only in-frame clones and lacks some. The profile covers about 270,000 clones, none occurring a single time. Trimming removed 1 base from V and 3 bases from J; junction bases left unmatched: 2. The CDR3 is 15 amino acids. Germline values: CDR1 NSQYPW, CDR2 LRSPGD (reference sequence). Cells that came from pooled cutaneous lymph nodes were sorted using CD4, CD8alpha, NKG2D, NKG2ACE and other markers. This specimen comes from a study of CD8+ T cells in alopecia areata. Study-wide results and limits: Scalp samples also yield sequences of resident alphabeta T cells from normal skin. It was lesional scalp, especially alopecia totalis/universalis, that showed higher clonality than normal scalp.

The sequence was obtained from a C3H/HeJ mouse with alopecia areata. MHC haplotype of the mouse line: H2-k. The source material was CD4+ T cells sorted from a lymph node. This rearrangement joins TRBV1 to TRBJ1-2; 10 bases are a match to TRBD1. The part of the CDR3 DNA that was read is TGCACCTGCAGTGCAGGGACAGGGGGGGACTCC. Translated, it gives CTCSAGTGGDS. From start to end, the CDR3 is CTCSAGTGGDSDYTF.